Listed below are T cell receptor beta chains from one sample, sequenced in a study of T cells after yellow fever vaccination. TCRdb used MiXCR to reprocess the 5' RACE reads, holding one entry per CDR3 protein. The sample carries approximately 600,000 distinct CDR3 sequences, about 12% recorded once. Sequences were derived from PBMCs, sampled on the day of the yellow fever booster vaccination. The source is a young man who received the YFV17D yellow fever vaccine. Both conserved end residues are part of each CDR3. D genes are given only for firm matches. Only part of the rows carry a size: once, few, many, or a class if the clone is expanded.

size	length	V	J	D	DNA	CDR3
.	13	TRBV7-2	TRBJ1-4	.	TGTGCCAGCAGAGGGGGATGGAATGAAAAACTGTTTTTT	CASRGGWNEKLFF
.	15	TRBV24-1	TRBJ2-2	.	TGTGCCACCAGTGGGGGTAGCTTAAACACCGGGGAGCTGTTTTTT	CATSGGSLNTGELFF
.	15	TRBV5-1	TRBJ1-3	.	TGCGCCAGCAGCCCGTCCATCGTATCTGGAAACACCATATATTTT	CASSPSIVSGNTIYF
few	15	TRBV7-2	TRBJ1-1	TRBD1	TGTGCCAGCAGCTCCCGACAGGGTGTGAGAACTGAAGCTTTCTTT	CASSSRQGVRTEAFF
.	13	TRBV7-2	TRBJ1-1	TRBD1	TGTGCCAGCAGCTTAGGACAGGGCTCTGAAGCTTTCTTT	CASSLGQGSEAFF
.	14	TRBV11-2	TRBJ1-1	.	TGTGCCTGCAGCTCGTGGGCCCCGGGCTCTGAAGCTTTCTTT	CACSSWAPGSEAFF
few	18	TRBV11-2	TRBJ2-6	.	TGTGCCAGCACCCAGGGTCTGGGTGTGAGCTCTGGGGCCAACGTCCTGACTTTC	CASTQGLGVSSGANVLTF
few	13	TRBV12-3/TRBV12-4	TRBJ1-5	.	TGTGCCAGCAGTGTGCGGGTGGGCCAGCCCCAGCATTTT	CASSVRVGQPQHF
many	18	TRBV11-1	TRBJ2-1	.	TGTGCCAGCAGCCCCAGCACCCCCACAGGGAGGGTGAAGGATGAGCAGTTCTTC	CASSPSTPTGRVKDEQFF
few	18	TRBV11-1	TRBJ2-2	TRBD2	TGTGCCAGCAGCCCTCCGGGACTAGCGGCATTGGGAGGCGGGGAGCTGTTTTTT	CASSPPGLAALGGGELFF
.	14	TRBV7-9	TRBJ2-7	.	TGTGCCAGCAGCCCCGTGACCGCGGGAAAGGGAAAGTACTTC	CASSPVTAGKGKYF
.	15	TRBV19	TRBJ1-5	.	TGTGCCAGTAGTAAGGCCCAACTCAGCAATCAGCCCCAGCATTTT	CASSKAQLSNQPQHF
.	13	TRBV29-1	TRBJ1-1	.	TGCAGCACCGCAAAGGGAGGATACACTGAAGCTTTCTTT	CSTAKGGYTEAFF
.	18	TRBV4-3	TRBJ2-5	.	TGCGCCAGCAGCCGACTACGGGGGAGTAAAGCCTACCAAGAGACCCAGTACTTC	CASSRLRGSKAYQETQYF
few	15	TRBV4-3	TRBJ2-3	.	TGCGCCAGCAGCCAAGGGGGGTTTAGCACAGATACGCAGTATTTT	CASSQGGFSTDTQYF
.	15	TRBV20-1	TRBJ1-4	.	TGCAGTGCTAGAGATTTAACTCGGCGGGATGAAAAACTGTTTTTT	CSARDLTRRDEKLFF
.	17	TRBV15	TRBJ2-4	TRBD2	TGTGCCACCAGCAGAGTCGGCAGCGGGAGAATGTGGAACATTCAGTACTTC	CATSRVGSGRMWNIQYF
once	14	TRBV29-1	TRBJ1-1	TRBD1	TGCAGCGTTGCAGAAGGACAGGCTAACACTGAAGCTTTCTTT	CSVAEGQANTEAFF